This TCR beta chain comes out of a study of blood T cell repertoires in COVID-19. Study-level background: Some COVID-19 samples were acute and others convalescent; all came from the United States, Italy and Spain. Sample material is recorded as cDNA or gDNA derived from T cells, B-cell-depleted T cells, or PBMCs.

Per the study methods: How many nucleated cells were present was estimated from reference gene primer amplification. The data were produced by immunoSEQ multiplex PCR, yet TCRdb's version contains in-frame clones alone and is incomplete. That table gives V, J and clone size, and the DNA gave D and trimming. There are approximately 68,000 clones in the sample; 65% to 90% occur only once, and about 6% lies in the top ten. The CDR3 length is 15 residues. V dropped 2 bases and J dropped 1 base, with 9 bases sitting between them. Germline V lookup: CDR1 LNHDA, CDR2 SQIVND (reference sequence). The chain recombines TRBV19 with TRBJ1-5; D possibly corresponds to TRBD1 (5 bases). The sequenced material came from peripheral blood. This clonotype was sampled from a woman aged 55-70 years with acute or convalescent COVID-19. The CDR3 protein is CASSISRGSNQPQHF. The CDR3 nucleotides are TGTGCCAGTAGTATAAGCCGGGGGAGCAATCAGCCCCAGCATTTT.